These T cell receptor beta chains were read from a single sample in a study of T cell responses to AZD1222 COVID-19 vaccine. Libraries were prepared by immunoSEQ multiplex PCR; TCRdb keeps only in-frame clonotypes and omits some of them. Of about 68,000 clones in the sample, roughly 90% were seen once. The input for sequencing was peripheral blood, taken on day 0 of AZD1222 vaccination. The receptors originated from an adult in good health. Each CDR3 is given with its conserved first and last residue. A D gene is named only where the DNA matches it firmly. The listing skips clone size in some rows; elsewhere it reads once, few, many or a size class.

>NA|NA|TRBV27|TRBJ1-5
TGTGCCAGCAGGGAGGGATGGGGCAATCAGCCCCAGCATTTT
CASREGWGNQPQHF
>NA|TRBD1|TRBV6-5|TRBJ1-6
TGTGCCAGCAGTTCATGGACAGGGACCGCTAATTCACCCCTCCACTTT
CASSSWTGTANSPLHF
>NA|NA|TRBV11-2|TRBJ2-2
TGTGCCAGCAGCTTATTAACCCGCCAGGGGCTTCAGGGGGAGCTGTTTTTT
CASSLLTRQGLQGELFF
>NA|TRBD2|TRBV7-2|TRBJ2-1
TGTGCCAGCAGAGTTAGCGGGGCGGGCACCTACAATGAGCAGTTCTTC
CASRVSGAGTYNEQFF
>medium-sized|TRBD1|TRBV6-1|TRBJ2-7
TGTGCCAGCAGTGAGACCGGGACAGGGGGCTACGAGCAGTACTTC
CASSETGTGGYEQYF
>NA|NA|TRBV18|TRBJ2-5
TGTGCCAGCTCACCCCCCGGGGGCGAGACCCAGTACTTC
CASSPPGGETQYF
>NA|NA|TRBV18|TRBJ1-5
TGTGCCAGCTCACCACGATCGGCCGGTGTTAATCAGCCCCAGCATTTT
CASSPRSAGVNQPQHF
>NA|TRBD2|TRBV19|TRBJ2-3
TGTGCCAGTAGTCAAAATCGCGGGGGGTGGACAGATACGCAGTATTTT
CASSQNRGGWTDTQYF
>once|NA|TRBV24-1|TRBJ2-2
TGTGCCACCAGTGACAGGATTGTGGACATCGGGGAGCTGTTTTTT
CATSDRIVDIGELFF
>NA|TRBD1|TRBV10-3|TRBJ1-1
TGTGCCATCAGACAGGGGAATGGAGGGACTGAAGCTTTCTTT
CAIRQGNGGTEAFF
>NA|TRBD1|TRBV5-5|TRBJ2-1
TGTGCCAGCAGCTGGGGGCTAGACCGGGACAGGGCAGTGAATGAGCAGTTCTTC
CASSWGLDRDRAVNEQFF
>NA|NA|TRBV28|TRBJ2-7
TGTGCCAGCACCCCCCCCCGTGCTAGCCCCCACGAGCAGTACTTC
CASTPPRASPHEQYF
>NA|TRBD1|TRBV6-4|TRBJ1-1
TGTGCCAGCAGTGACTTACAGGGGGAAGCTTTCTTT
CASSDLQGEAFF
>NA|NA|TRBV2|TRBJ2-2
TGTGCCACCTTCGGGGGAGCCGGGGAGCTGTTTTTT
CATFGGAGELFF
>NA|TRBD1|TRBV20-1|TRBJ1-2
TGCAGTGCTAGTGGGGACAGGAGCTATGGCTACACCTTC
CSASGDRSYGYTF
>NA|NA|TRBV29-1|TRBJ1-1
TGCAGCGTTGAAAAGGGGTTATCTAGCACTGAAGCTTTCTTT
CSVEKGLSSTEAFF
>NA|NA|TRBV11-2|TRBJ2-2
TGTGCCAGCAGCTTAGCTTTGGACACCGGGGAGCTGTTTTTT
CASSLALDTGELFF
>NA|TRBD1|TRBV7-9|TRBJ1-5
TGTGCCAGCAGCATCGGACAGGCCGAGCCCCAGCATTTT
CASSIGQAEPQHF
>NA|NA|TRBV30|TRBJ2-1
TGTGCCTTCACGGACCCATACAATGAGCAGTTCTTC
CAFTDPYNEQFF
>NA|NA|TRBV7-2|TRBJ2-5
TGTGCCAGCAGCCTGGACAGACAAGAGACCCAGTACTTC
CASSLDRQETQYF